The 16 T cell receptor beta chains below were found in one sample sequenced in a study of blood T cells in healthy people across ages. For the second PCR, which ran for about 7 to 11 cycles, a sample-barcoded 5' primer and a J-beta primer mix were used. Using its own MiXCR run on the 5' RACE reads, TCRdb lists one record per CDR3 protein. The repertoire consists of approximately 770,000 distinct CDR3 sequences, with roughly 64% occurring once and the leading ten covering around 20%. The sequencing input was blood. These receptors came from a man aged 25 to 40 in good health.

This clonotype was seen a handful of times. This rearrangement joins TRBV28 to TRBJ2-5, with 14 bases lining up with TRBD2. The CDR3 is 16 residues long. Germline-derived CDR1 and CDR2 are MDHEN and SYDVKM. Trimming took 8 bases from V and 5 from J; bases not matched to a gene: 10. For the CDR3, the DNA is TGTGCCAGCTTTCAGCCGGGACTAGCGGGAGAGGAGACCCAGTACTTC. The encoded protein is CASFQPGLAGEETQYF.

This chain connects TRBV10-3 to TRBJ1-5; D perhaps matches TRBD1 (6 bases). Germline values: CDR1 ENHRY, CDR2 SYGVKD. CDR3 size: 15 residues. Trimming took off 5 bases at V and 0 bases at J, with 11 bases between the two ends. CDR3 DNA sequence: TGTGCCATCAGTTCCGGGACAAATAGCAATCAGCCCCAGCATTTT. Amino acid sequence: CAISSGTNSNQPQHF.

V usage is TRBV4-3 and J usage is TRBJ2-1, with 8 nucleotides matching TRBD2. Germline CDR1 reads LGHNA; CDR2 reads YSLEER. J gave up 8 bases and V 0 bases, and 9 bases lay outside the gene matches. This CDR3 comprises 16 residues. The chain's CDR3 is CASSQDGALAGDEQFF. CDR3 coding DNA: TGCGCCAGCAGCCAAGATGGGGCGCTAGCGGGTGATGAGCAGTTCTTC.

The J gene is TRBJ1-1, the V gene TRBV6-4, with D unresolved. This CDR3 is 14 amino acids long. From germline, CDR1 is MRHNA and CDR2 SNTAGT. Trimming left V 6 bases short and J 1 base short, with 12 bases between. CDR3 sequence reads: CASRTFGENTEAFF. CDR3 sequence (DNA): TGTGCCAGCAGGACCTTCGGGGAGAACACTGAAGCTTTCTTT.

This clonotype has more than one count but fewer than ten. This chain uses TRBV7-2 with TRBJ1-5, with no clear D. Germline V CDR1 and CDR2: SGHTA, FQGNSA. The CDR3 is 12 residues long. Trimming shortened V by 4 bases and J by 6 bases, and 7 bases separated the two germline ends. For the CDR3, the DNA is TGTGCCAGCAGCTGGGCGGGTCAGCCCCAGCATTTT. Its protein product is CASSWAGQPQHF.

The V and J genes are TRBV3-1 and TRBJ2-2; D remains unclear. The germline V gene has CDR1 LGHDT and CDR2 YNNKEL (reference sequence). The CDR3 is made up of 13 amino acids. The V and J ends lost 3 bases and 5 bases respectively, with 7 bases between them. CDR3 DNA: TGTGCCAGCAGCCATCCGGAAACCGGGGAGCTGTTTTTT. Amino acid sequence: CASSHPETGELFF.

The CDR3 DNA reads as TGTGCCAGCAGGGCCGGGACAGGGAATTCACCCCTCCACTTT. Amino acid sequence: CASRAGTGNSPLHF. V and J are TRBV6-1 and TRBJ1-6; 9 bases fit TRBD1. The CDR3 loop spans 14 amino acids. The germline V gene has CDR1 MNHNS and CDR2 SASEGT. Losses at the gene ends were 6 bases for V and 7 bases for J; bases not matched to a gene: 4.

The genes are TRBV28 and TRBJ2-5; maybe TRBD2 (5 bases). The CDR3 extends over 17 amino acids. Trimming took off 5 bases at V and 5 bases at J, with 24 bases between the two ends. CDR1 and CDR2 (germline): MDHEN, SYDVKM. CDR3 sequence (DNA): TGTGCCAGCAGTGTGGCCCTCATGGCTCCATCGGGGGAGACCCAGTACTTC. Translated, it gives CASSVALMAPSGETQYF.

The rearrangement links TRBV7-2 to TRBJ2-7; 7 bases match TRBD1. The CDR3 loop spans 15 amino acids. The V segment lost 0 bases and the J segment 2 bases; nucleotides outside the gene matches: 4. The V gene's germline CDR1 is SGHTA and CDR2 FQGNSA. CDR3 region: CASSLATGKTYEQYF. In nucleotides, the CDR3 is TGTGCCAGCAGCTTAGCGACAGGGAAAACCTACGAGCAGTACTTC.

The gene calls are TRBV12-3 or TRBV12-4 and TRBJ2-7; D unclear. CDR3 size: 13 residues. V was trimmed by 6 bases and J by 4 bases, leaving 13 bases between them. The CDR3 DNA reads TGTGCCAGCAGAAACTCTCCCGTATACGAGCAGTACTTC. It specifies CASRNSPVYEQYF.

The chain recombines TRBV7-2 with TRBJ2-1; a possible D gene is TRBD2 (7 bases). CDR1 SGHTA and CDR2 FQGNSA come from the germline V gene. Trimming pared 1 base from V and 8 bases from J, leaving 18 bases between. The CDR3 sequence is 16 residues long. The CDR3 bases are TGTGCCAGCAGCTTAGTTGGGGGGGCGACTTCGTATGAGCAGTTCTTC. Translated, it gives CASSLVGGATSYEQFF.

This rearrangement joins TRBV20-1 to TRBJ1-1, with TRBD1 matching over 10 bases. The CDR3 is made up of 15 amino acids. V dropped 6 bases and J dropped 2; count of bases not matched to a gene: 9. Germline CDR1 is DFQATT and CDR2 is SNEGSKA (reference sequence). The DNA for the CDR3 is TGCAGTGCAGATTACCGGGACAGGGGAAACACTGAAGCTTTCTTT. Translated, it gives CSADYRDRGNTEAFF.

This rearrangement joins TRBV20-1 to TRBJ2-5; TRBD2 agrees at 9 bases. Germline-derived CDR1 and CDR2 are DFQATT and SNEGSKA (reference sequence). Losses at the gene ends were 3 bases for V and 11 bases for J; bases not matched to a gene: 13. This CDR3 contains 14 residues. CDR3: CSARYSGRRDEQYF. The DNA of the CDR3 is TGCAGTGCTAGGTACAGCGGGAGGCGTGATGAGCAGTACTTC.

The chain joins TRBV9 to TRBJ2-5; tentative D call: TRBD2 (5 bases). The J call may be in error: the DNA end matches TRBJ2-7 better. Germline CDR1 is SGDLS and CDR2 is YYNGEE. CDR3 length: 15 amino acids. CDR3 sequence reads: CASSVEASNGDEQYF. The CDR3 coding sequence is TGTGCCAGCAGCGTAGAGGCTAGCAACGGGGACGAGCAGTACTTC.

V and J are TRBV7-9 and TRBJ1-2; TRBD1 matches at 8 bases. Germline V lookup: CDR1 SEHNR, CDR2 FQNEAQ (reference sequence). V trimming: 5 bases; J trimming: 4 bases; junction bases outside the gene matches: 3. The CDR3 is 13 residues long. CDR3 in amino acids: CASSRGQAYGYTF. In DNA, the CDR3 is TGTGCCAGCAGCCGGGGACAGGCCTATGGCTACACCTTC.

The V call is TRBV27, the J call TRBJ1-1, with TRBD1 matching over 7 bases. After removal of 6 bases from V and 1 base from J, the junction contained 17 bases not matched to a gene. The CDR3 covers 18 residues. CDR1 is MNHEY, CDR2 SMNVEV, per germline (reference sequence). The CDR3 is CASRQNENRGLGNTEAFF. CDR3 DNA sequence: TGTGCCAGCAGGCAAAACGAGAACAGGGGCCTGGGGAACACTGAAGCTTTCTTT.